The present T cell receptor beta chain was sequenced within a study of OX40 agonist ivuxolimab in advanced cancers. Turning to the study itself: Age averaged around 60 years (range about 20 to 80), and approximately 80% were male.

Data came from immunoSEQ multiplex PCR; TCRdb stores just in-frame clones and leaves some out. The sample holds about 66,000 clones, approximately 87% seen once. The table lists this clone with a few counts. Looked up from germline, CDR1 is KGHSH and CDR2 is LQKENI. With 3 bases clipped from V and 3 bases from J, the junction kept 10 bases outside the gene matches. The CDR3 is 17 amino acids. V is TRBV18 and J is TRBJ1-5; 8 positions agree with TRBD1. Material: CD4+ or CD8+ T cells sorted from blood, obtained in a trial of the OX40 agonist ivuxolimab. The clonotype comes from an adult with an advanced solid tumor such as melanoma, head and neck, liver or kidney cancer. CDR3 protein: CASSPGPTGGHNQPQHF. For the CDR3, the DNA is TGTGCCAGCTCACCGGGCCCCACAGGGGGGCACAATCAGCCCCAGCATTTT.